A selection of T cell receptor beta chains follows, all from one sample in a study of shared clonotypes between healthy human individuals. TCRdb's copy holds only in-frame clones and misses some; the assay was immunoSEQ multiplex PCR. The repertoire holds 2 million to 2.5 million clones, with approximately 94% as singletons. Input material: naive CD4+ T cells sorted from blood. The receptors were sampled from a man aged 18-30 years in good health. Both conserved end residues are part of each CDR3. D genes are given only for firm matches. Size is omitted from some rows. Given values are once, few, many or a class for expanded clones.

j_call clone_size v_call d_call cdr3_aa cdr3_nt
TRBJ2-1 . TRBV6-5 . CASIPRGGHEQFF TGTGCCAGCATCCCCAGAGGGGGGCATGAGCAGTTCTTC
TRBJ1-1 . TRBV5-1 TRBD1 CASSLDPQGMNTEAFF TGCGCCAGCAGCTTGGACCCACAGGGGATGAACACTGAAGCTTTCTTT
TRBJ2-2 . TRBV6-1 . CASSRSDTGELFF TGTGCCAGCTCAAGGAGCGACACCGGGGAGCTGTTTTTT
TRBJ2-3 . TRBV21-1 . CASSKDGGGQSTDTQYF TGTGCCAGCAGCAAAGATGGGGGCGGACAGAGCACAGATACGCAGTATTTT
TRBJ2-7 . TRBV6-5 . CASRGNGAINEQYF TGTGCCAGCAGAGGGAACGGGGCAATCAACGAGCAGTACTTC
TRBJ2-3 . TRBV10-3 . CATRTAWTDTQYF TGTGCCACGAGGACTGCCTGGACGGATACGCAGTATTTT
TRBJ2-7 . TRBV11-2 . CASSLPTDEQYF TGTGCCAGCAGCTTACCGACCGACGAGCAGTACTTC
TRBJ2-1 . TRBV7-8 . CASSEPTVYSGEQFF TGTGCCAGCAGTGAACCTACGGTTTACTCCGGTGAGCAGTTCTTC
TRBJ2-7 . TRBV21-1 . CASSSNPPGTSGSYEQYF TGTGCCAGCAGCAGTAATCCCCCTGGGACTAGCGGCTCCTACGAGCAGTACTTC
TRBJ1-1 . TRBV5-1 TRBD1 CASSLEGAVNTEAFF TGCGCCAGCAGCTTGGAGGGGGCCGTGAACACTGAAGCTTTCTTT
TRBJ2-1 . TRBV5-1 . CASSPYTGQGEQFF TGCGCCAGCAGCCCCTACACCGGACAAGGTGAGCAGTTCTTC
TRBJ1-1 . TRBV6-6 . CASSLIQGNTEAFF TGTGCCAGCAGTCTGATCCAGGGGAACACTGAAGCTTTCTTT
TRBJ1-2 once TRBV14 . CASSQELTHGYTF TGTGCCAGCAGCCAAGAACTAACACACGGCTACACCTTC
TRBJ2-1 . TRBV13 . CASSVNSGGYNEQFF TGTGCCAGCAGCGTAAATAGTGGGGGCTACAATGAGCAGTTCTTC
TRBJ1-1 . TRBV6-5 TRBD1 CASSYSDRDTEAFF TGTGCCAGCAGTTACTCAGACAGGGACACTGAAGCTTTCTTT
TRBJ2-1 . TRBV2 TRBD2 CASSKLAGDYNEQFF TGTGCCAGCAGCAAACTAGCGGGAGACTACAATGAGCAGTTCTTC
TRBJ1-6 . TRBV4-3 . CASSQDVNRFNSPLHF TGCGCCAGCAGCCAAGATGTGAACAGATTTAATTCACCCCTCCACTTT
TRBJ1-1 . TRBV6-1 TRBD1 CASSQRSPTGNEAFF TGTGCCAGCAGTCAACGGAGCCCGACAGGGAATGAAGCTTTCTTT
TRBJ2-7 . TRBV30 . CAWSQRYYEQYF TGTGCCTGGAGTCAAAGATACTACGAGCAGTACTTC